The following is a T cell receptor (beta chain) sequence with its context. The data stem from a study of blood T cell repertoires in COVID-19. Study summary: PBMCs, B-cell-depleted T cells, or T cells were the source of the cDNA or gDNA that made up the material.

The Seattle site enrolled patients during active infection and followed them longitudinally. This CDR3 region has 16 residues. With V trimmed by 4 bases and J by 0 bases, 2 bases remained unmatched. The germline CDR1 and CDR2 sequences are MNHNS and SASEGT. In the original workflow: Using reference gene primer amplification, nucleated cell counts were estimated. Repertoires were generated with immunoSEQ multiplex PCR, while TCRdb's copy carries only in-frame clones and drops some. The DNA gave D and trimming, while V, J and clone size come from that table. This table has 150,000 to 250,000 clones, around 94% appearing once.

The receptor was isolated from a man aged 25-45 years with COVID-19, enrolled during active disease. V is TRBV6-1 and J is TRBJ2-6, with 8 bases matching TRBD1. Sequencing was carried out using peripheral blood. The CDR3 loop reads CASSGTGRSGANVLTF. CDR3 DNA sequence: TGTGCCAGCAGTGGGACAGGGCGCTCTGGGGCCAACGTCCTGACTTTC.